The 13 T cell receptor beta chains below all came from one sample that was sequenced in a study of blood T cell repertoires in COVID-19. Clones were read by immunoSEQ multiplex PCR, and TCRdb kept only the in-frame ones, dropping some. The profile covers 450,000 or so clones, with roughly 90% appearing a single time and 0.75% to 0.85% taken by the ten largest. What was sequenced was peripheral blood. Receptors were obtained from a man between 18 and 29 years old with COVID-19, enrolled during active disease.

This chain uses TRBV2 with TRBJ2-2; D unclear. V shed 9 bases and J shed 8 bases, with 19 bases lying between them. This CDR3 spans 14 amino acids. Germline-derived CDR1 and CDR2 are SNHLY and FYNNEI. The DNA for the CDR3 is TGTGCCAGTTTACCCGGGTCCCCATTTGGGGAGCTGTTTTTT. Amino acids: CASLPGSPFGELFF. Full variable domain (remainder filled in from reference TRBV2 and TRBJ2-2): EPEVTQTPSHQVTQMGQEVILRCVPISNHLYFYWYRQILGQKVEFLVSFYNNEISEKSEIFDDQFSVERPDGSNFTLKIRSTKLEDSAMYFCASLPGSPFGELFFGEGSRLTVL.

The chain joins TRBV19 to TRBJ2-3; the D is unclear. Germline V gene sequence: CDR1 LNHDA, CDR2 SQIVND (reference sequence). CDR3 length: 13 amino acids. Trimming took off 3 bases at V and 5 bases at J, with 9 bases between the two ends. Here the CDR3 DNA reads TGTGCCAGTAGTATCTCCTTACAAGATACGCAGTATTTT. Its translation is CASSISLQDTQYF.

The J gene is TRBJ2-2, the V gene TRBV3-1 (or the pseudogene TRBV3-2); a weak D match, TRBD2 (5 bases). Germline CDR1 LGHDT, CDR2 YNNKEL (reference sequence). Trimming shortened V by 1 base and J by 7 bases, and 13 bases separated the two germline ends. The length of the CDR3 is 15 residues. CDR3 nucleotides: TGTGCCAGCAGCCAAGGTCGGACCCGGGGCGGGGAGCTGTTTTTT. Its translation is CASSQGRTRGGELFF.

The J gene is TRBJ1-6, the V gene TRBV6-5; 7 bases are a match to TRBD1. With 6 bases clipped from V and 10 bases from J, the junction kept 9 bases outside the gene matches. The CDR3 is made up of 14 amino acids. Germline V CDR1 and CDR2: MNHEY, SVGAGI. CDR3 in amino acids: CASSLTGKRSPLHF. The CDR3 DNA reads as TGTGCCAGCAGCCTGACAGGGAAGCGGTCACCCCTCCACTTT.

The V gene is TRBV3-1 (or the pseudogene TRBV3-2), the J gene TRBJ1-2; 8 bases map to TRBD1. After removal of 0 bases from V and 5 bases from J, the junction contained 2 bases not matched to a gene. CDR3 length equals 14 residues. CDR1 and CDR2 from the germline V gene are LGHDT and YNNKEL (reference sequence). CDR3 amino acids: CASSQDRQGYGYTF. DNA for the CDR3: TGTGCCAGCAGCCAAGATAGACAGGGGTATGGCTACACCTTC.

As concerns this clone: The sample contains more than one DNA sequence encoding this CDR3. The J gene is TRBJ2-1, the V gene TRBV3-1 (or the pseudogene TRBV3-2); no clear D. Germline CDR1 LGHDT, CDR2 YNNKEL (reference sequence). The CDR3 runs to 12 residues. Between the trimmed V and J ends, which lost 1 base and 6 bases, there was a span of 4 bases. CDR3 sequence reads: CASSQAGNEQFF. As DNA, the CDR3 is TGTGCCAGCAGCCAAGCCGGCAATGAGCAGTTCTTC.

This chain links TRBV12-5 with TRBJ1-1; D might be TRBD1 (6 bases). CDR1 and CDR2 from the germline V gene are LGHNT and FRNRAP. V was shortened by 2 bases and J by 3 bases, with 7 bases between the two germline ends. The CDR3 is made up of 13 amino acids. The DNA for the CDR3 is TGTGCTAGTGGTTTGAGACAGGACACTGAAGCTTTCTTT. Its translation: CASGLRQDTEAFF.

The rearrangement joins TRBV2 to TRBJ2-3; TRBD1 matches 12 bases. Trimming took 8 bases from V and 5 from J; bases not matched to a gene: 8. This CDR3 region has 15 residues. Per the germline V gene, CDR1 is SNHLY and CDR2 is FYNNEI. CDR3 amino acids: CASGRDRGRRDTQYF. DNA for the CDR3: TGTGCCAGCGGCCGGGACAGGGGGCGAAGAGATACGCAGTATTTT. Drawing the rest from reference TRBV2 and TRBJ2-3, the complete variable domain is EPEVTQTPSHQVTQMGQEVILRCVPISNHLYFYWYRQILGQKVEFLVSFYNNEISEKSEIFDDQFSVERPDGSNFTLKIRSTKLEDSAMYFCASGRDRGRRDTQYFGPGTRLTVL.

This chain uses TRBV5-1 with TRBJ2-7, with a tentative D call TRBD1 (6 bases). The CDR3 is made up of 14 amino acids. V gave up 0 bases and J gave up 3 bases, with 10 bases separating them. CDR1 SGHRS and CDR2 YFSETQ come from the germline V gene. The CDR3 protein is CASSLEGQSYEQYF. CDR3 bases: TGCGCCAGCAGCTTGGAAGGACAGAGCTACGAGCAGTACTTC. Combining the CDR3 with reference TRBV5-1 and TRBJ2-7 gives the whole variable domain KAGVTQTPRYLIKTRGQQVTLSCSPISGHRSVSWYQQTPGQGLQFLFEYFSETQRNKGNFPGRFSGRQFSNSRSEMNVSTLELGDSALYLCASSLEGQSYEQYFGPGTRLTVT.

V and J are TRBV11-2 and TRBJ2-7, with 10 nucleotides matching TRBD2. Germline V gene lookup returns CDR1 SGHAT and CDR2 FQNNGV. Unmatched junction bases numbered 5, after V lost 2 bases and J lost 4 bases. This CDR3 is 15 amino acids long. The CDR3 loop reads CASSLSTSGRYEQYF. DNA of the CDR3: TGTGCCAGCAGCTTATCGACTAGCGGGCGGTACGAGCAGTACTTC.

The chain has TRBV7-9 and TRBJ1-2; the match to TRBD1 covers 11 bases. V lost 4 bases to trimming and J lost 6 bases; unmatched junction nucleotides: 7. The CDR3 has 15 residues. The V gene's germline CDR1 is SEHNR and CDR2 FQNEAQ (reference sequence). The CDR3 DNA reads TGTGCCAGCAGCTCGGGGACAGGGGGTCTGGATGGCTACACCTTC. It encodes CASSSGTGGLDGYTF.

The chain is built from TRBV19 and TRBJ1-2; tentatively, D is TRBD1 (6 bases). CDR1 LNHDA and CDR2 SQIVND come from the germline V gene (reference sequence). The germline V and J ends were trimmed by 4 bases and 8 bases, with 20 bases remaining between them. The CDR3 loop spans 15 amino acids. The CDR3 protein is CASSSLAGAVGGYTF. The DNA of the CDR3 is TGTGCCAGTAGTAGCCTTGCAGGGGCGGTCGGCGGCTACACCTTC.

This chain uses TRBV27 with TRBJ2-7; D might be TRBD1 (5 bases). The CDR3 covers 11 residues. Deletions cut 10 bases from V and 7 bases from J, with 14 bases between. Germline CDR1 is MNHEY and CDR2 is SMNVEV (reference sequence). CDR3 residues: CATWGSREQYF. DNA of the CDR3: TGTGCCACCTGGGGCTCCCGTGAGCAGTACTTC.